The 8 T cell receptor beta chains listed next were all sequenced from one sample in a study of OX40 agonist ivuxolimab in advanced cancers. The library relied on the immunoSEQ multiplex PCR assay. In its TCRdb copy, this immuneACCESS table keeps in-frame sequences only and misses some clones. Where compared with another copy, unresolved V genes explain less than half of these, and the others have no known cause. The sample table records over 85,000 clones; about nine tenths of these occur just once. 0.27% of the sample belongs to the ten largest clones. The specimen comprised CD4+ or CD8+ T cells sorted from blood, sampled in a trial of the OX40 agonist ivuxolimab. Receptor source: an adult with an advanced solid tumor such as melanoma, head and neck, liver or kidney cancer.

V usage is TRBV21-1 and J usage is TRBJ1-6; the table names TRBD1, a call not compared with the DNA. TRBV21-1 is reported as a pseudogene. The CDR3 extends over 16 amino acids. The CDR3: CASSKAVGGSRSPLHF. The CDR3 DNA follows: TGTGCCAGCAGCAAAGCGGTAGGGGGCTCGCGGTCACCCCTCCACTTT.

CDR3 DNA: TGTGCCAGTAGTATTGAAGATAACAATCAGCCCCAGCATTTT. It codes for CASSIEDNNQPQHF. This chain joins TRBV19 and TRBJ1-5; D not resolved. V shed 3 bases and J shed 3 bases, with 9 bases lying between them. The CDR3 is 14 amino acids. Germline CDR1 reads LNHDA; CDR2 reads SQIVND (reference sequence). Variable domain in full (rest from reference TRBV19 and TRBJ1-5): DGGITQSPKYLFRKEGQNVTLSCEQNLNHDAMYWYRQDPGQGLRLIYYSQIVNDFQKGDIAEGYSVSREKKESFPLTVTSAQKNPTAFYLCASSIEDNNQPQHFGDGTRLSIL.

The chain has TRBV4-1 and TRBJ2-7; D is ambiguous. Trimming pared 0 bases from V and 7 bases from J, leaving 10 bases between. The CDR3 consists of 13 residues. Germline CDR1 reads MGHRA; CDR2 reads YSYEKL. This CDR3 reads CASSQEDGREQYF. As DNA, the CDR3 is TGCGCCAGCAGCCAAGAAGACGGAAGGGAGCAGTACTTC.

This clone is a singleton in its sample. V is TRBV7-9 and J is TRBJ1-4; D call uncertain. The CDR3 contains 16 residues. The V end was cut by 0 bases, the J end by 8 bases, with 16 bases between. Looked up from germline, CDR1 is SEHNR and CDR2 is FQNEAQ (reference sequence). CDR3 DNA: TGTGCCAGCAGCTTAGCGACACAGTACCTCGCGGAAAAACTGTTTTTT. Its protein product is CASSLATQYLAEKLFF.

This clone is a singleton in its sample. The gene calls are TRBV4-1 and TRBJ2-4; TRBD1 matches 7 bases. The CDR3 is made up of 17 amino acids. J lost 1 base, V lost 5 bases, and 11 bases had no gene match. Germline V CDR1 and CDR2: MGHRA, YSYEKL. The CDR3 region is CASSSWTGLGAKNIQYF. The CDR3 bases are TGCGCCAGCAGCTCCTGGACAGGTCTGGGGGCCAAAAACATTCAGTACTTC.

Only one count was recorded for this clone. The chain carries TRBV7-3 and TRBJ1-1; D call uncertain. CDR1 SGHTA and CDR2 FQGTGA come from the germline V gene. V was trimmed by 5 bases and J by 0 bases, leaving 19 bases between them. The CDR3 extends over 17 amino acids. Here the CDR3 reads CASSPLPLADMNTEAFF. The CDR3 coding sequence is TGTGCCAGCAGCCCCCTCCCCCTGGCGGATATGAACACTGAAGCTTTCTTT.

The chain links TRBV5-6 to TRBJ2-1; TRBD1 might be the D (5 bases). Germline values: CDR1 SGHDT, CDR2 YYEEEE. CDR3 length equals 16 residues. The germline V and J ends were trimmed by 3 bases and 4 bases, with 17 bases remaining between them. The CDR3 region is CASSSRMGPRYNEQFF. In DNA form, the CDR3 reads TGTGCCAGCAGCTCTCGGATGGGGCCGCGTTACAATGAGCAGTTCTTC.

To note about this clone: An end of the junction differs from the germline gene, which may be a read error. The chain uses TRBV7-7 and TRBJ2-5, with D perhaps assigned TRBD1 or TRBD2 (5 bases each). Germline V gene lookup returns CDR1 SSHAT and CDR2 FNYEAQ (reference sequence). The CDR3 spans 16 residues. CDR3: CASSLGRGVSQETQYF. For the CDR3, the DNA is TGTGCTAGCAGCTTAGGCCGGGGCGTTAGCCAAGAGACCCAGTACTTC.